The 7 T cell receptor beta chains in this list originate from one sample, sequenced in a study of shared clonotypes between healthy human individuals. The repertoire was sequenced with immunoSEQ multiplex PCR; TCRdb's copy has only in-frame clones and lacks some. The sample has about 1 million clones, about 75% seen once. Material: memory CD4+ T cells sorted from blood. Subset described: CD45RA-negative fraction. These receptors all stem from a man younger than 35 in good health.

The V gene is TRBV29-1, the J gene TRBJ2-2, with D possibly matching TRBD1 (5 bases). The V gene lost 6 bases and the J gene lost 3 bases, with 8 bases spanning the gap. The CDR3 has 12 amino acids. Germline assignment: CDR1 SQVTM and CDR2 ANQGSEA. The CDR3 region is CSVTDDTGELFF. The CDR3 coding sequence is TGCAGCGTGACAGACGACACCGGGGAGCTGTTTTTT.

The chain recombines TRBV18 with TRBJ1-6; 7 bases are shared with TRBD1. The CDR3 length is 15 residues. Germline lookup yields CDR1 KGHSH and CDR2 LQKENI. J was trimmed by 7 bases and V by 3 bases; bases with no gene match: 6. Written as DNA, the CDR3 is TGTGCCAGCTCACCCACCGGGACAGTGAATTCACCCCTCCACTTT. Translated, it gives CASSPTGTVNSPLHF.

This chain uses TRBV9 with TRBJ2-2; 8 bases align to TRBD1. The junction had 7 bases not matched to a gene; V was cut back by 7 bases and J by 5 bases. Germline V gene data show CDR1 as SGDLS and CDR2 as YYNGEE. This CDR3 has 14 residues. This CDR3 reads CASGAGQGTGELFF. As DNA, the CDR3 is TGTGCCAGCGGAGCCGGACAGGGAACCGGGGAGCTGTTTTTT.

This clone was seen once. In nucleotides, the CDR3 is TGTGCCAGTAGTGGGGGACAGGCGGCCCCCTACGAGCAGTACTTC. Protein product: CASSGGQAAPYEQYF. The rearrangement uses TRBV19 and TRBJ2-7; 8 positions agree with TRBD1. The CDR3 runs to 15 residues. The trim removed 5 bases at V and 2 bases at J, leaving 8 bases unmatched. Germline CDR1 LNHDA, CDR2 SQIVND (reference sequence).

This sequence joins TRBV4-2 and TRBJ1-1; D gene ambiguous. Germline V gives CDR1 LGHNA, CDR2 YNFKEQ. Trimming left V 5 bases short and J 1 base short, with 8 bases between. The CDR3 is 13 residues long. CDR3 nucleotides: TGTGCCAGCAGCGTAGACAAGAACACTGAAGCTTTCTTT. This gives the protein CASSVDKNTEAFF.

DNA of the CDR3: TGTGCCAGCTCACCCCTGGGACCCTACAGTCTCGGCGGCTATGGCTACACCTTC. As protein: CASSPLGPYSLGGYGYTF. This sequence joins TRBV18 and TRBJ1-2; a possible D gene is TRBD1 (5 bases). The germline gives CDR1 KGHSH, CDR2 LQKENI. V lost 3 bases, J lost 4 bases, and 24 bases lay in between. This CDR3 is built from 18 residues.

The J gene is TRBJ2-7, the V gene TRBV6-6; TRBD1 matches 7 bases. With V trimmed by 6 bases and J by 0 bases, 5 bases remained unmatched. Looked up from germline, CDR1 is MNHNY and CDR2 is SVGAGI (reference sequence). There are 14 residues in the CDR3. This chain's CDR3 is CASRTGTVSYEQYF. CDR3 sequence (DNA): TGTGCCAGCAGAACCGGGACAGTCTCCTACGAGCAGTACTTC.